Detailed here is one T cell receptor (beta chain). The antigen remains undetermined. These data originate in a study of chemoradiotherapy in HPV16-positive cancers. Study-level information: Functional T-cell assays on two HPV16-positive patients' cells defined candidate HPV-specific clones and common TCR motifs.

The table came from immunoSEQ multiplex PCR; TCRdb's copy has only in-frame clones and leaves some out. Of over 13,000 clones detected, just under 80% appear once; the ten largest clones hold roughly 9.6%. Study findings and constraints: Better recurrence-free survival went with HPV-responsive T-cell expansion in HPV16-positive patients.

CDR3 length: 18 amino acids. Germline CDR1 is LNHDA and CDR2 is SQIVND (reference sequence). V gave up 3 bases and J gave up 2 bases; unmatched junction bases: 10. Repeated repertoire sampling spanned the course of chemoradiotherapy. V is TRBV19 and J is TRBJ1-2; 12 nucleotides line up with TRBD1. This specimen was acquired from a patient who underwent chemoradiotherapy. This clonotype was sampled from a human donor with HPV-associated anogenital cancer. The CDR3 sequence is CASSMDPGQGAENYGYTF. The CDR3 DNA sequence: TGTGCCAGTAGTATGGACCCGGGACAGGGGGCAGAGAACTATGGCTACACCTTC.